The next 25 T cell receptor beta chains were all read from a single sample in a study of blood T cell repertoires in COVID-19. The protocol was immunoSEQ multiplex PCR, while the TCRdb copy is restricted to in-frame clones and leaves out a portion. The sample includes approximately 250,000 clones, over 70% seen only once; the top ten take 2.5% to 3.5%. The sequenced sample was PBMCs or T cells enriched from blood (not recorded which). The receptors here all came from a woman aged 40 to 50 who had been exposed to COVID-19.

This clone was recorded once. V usage is TRBV5-8 and J usage is TRBJ2-3, with TRBD2 matching 9 bases. The J segment lost 1 base and the V segment lost 0 bases, leaving 0 bases of the junction unmatched. The CDR3 is 15 residues long. Germline CDR1 reads SGHTS; CDR2 reads YDEGEE. CDR3 in amino acids: CASSLGTSGTDTQYF. Written as DNA, the CDR3 is TGTGCCAGCAGCTTGGGGACTAGCGGCACAGATACGCAGTATTTT. The whole variable domain, filled in from reference TRBV5-8 and TRBJ2-3, reads EAGVTQSPTHLIKTRGQQATLRCSPISGHTSVYWYQQALGLGLQFLLWYDEGEERNRGNFPPRFSGRQFPNYSSELNVNALELEDSALYLCASSLGTSGTDTQYFGPGTRLTVL.

The genes are TRBV19 and TRBJ2-2; D is undetermined. CDR1 is LNHDA and CDR2 is SQIVND in the germline V gene (reference sequence). V gave up 5 bases and J gave up 4 bases, with 8 bases separating them. The CDR3 extends over 13 amino acids. CDR3: CASSFGGTGELFF. The CDR3 bases are TGTGCCAGTAGTTTTGGCGGCACCGGGGAGCTGTTTTTT.

The rearrangement links TRBV28 to TRBJ2-5; TRBD1 matches at 7 bases. V lost 5 bases, J lost 1 base, and 7 bases stayed unmatched. Germline V gene data show CDR1 as MDHEN and CDR2 as SYDVKM. The CDR3 sequence is 15 residues long. The CDR3 coding sequence is TGTGCCAGCAGTAAGCCACAGGGGTCCCAAGAGACCCAGTACTTC. Protein sequence: CASSKPQGSQETQYF.

The chain recombines TRBV29-1 with TRBJ1-2; 10 bases are a match to TRBD1. Losses at the gene ends were 6 bases for V and 7 bases for J; bases not matched to a gene: 8. Germline V gives CDR1 SQVTM, CDR2 ANQGSEA. The CDR3 sequence is 13 residues long. Written as DNA, the CDR3 is TGCAGCGTGAAGGGACAGGGGTTGGTTGGCTACACCTTC. Amino acids: CSVKGQGLVGYTF. The variable domain in full, with the rest retrieved from reference TRBV29-1 and TRBJ1-2, is SAVISQKPSRDICQRGTSLTIQCQVDSQVTMMFWYRQQPGQSLTLIATANQGSEATYESGFVIDKFPISRPNLTFSTLTVSNMSPEDSSIYLCSVKGQGLVGYTFGSGTRLTVV.

This chain links TRBV12-3 or TRBV12-4 with TRBJ1-1; 8 bases align to TRBD1. V dropped 5 bases and J dropped 7; count of bases not matched to a gene: 6. The CDR3 consists of 13 residues. DNA of the CDR3: TGTGCCAGCAGTCCGACCGACAGGGGTGAAGCTTTCTTT. As protein: CASSPTDRGEAFF.

The chain employs TRBV6-5 and TRBJ1-2, with a possible D match to TRBD1 (5 bases). The V gene lost 3 bases and the J gene lost 8 bases, with 13 bases spanning the gap. Germline CDR1 MNHEY, CDR2 SVGAGI. This CDR3 has 13 amino acids. DNA of the CDR3: TGTGCCAGCAGTTATCGCCAGGGTGGCGGCTACACCTTC. Translating it yields CASSYRQGGGYTF.

The chain links TRBV18 to TRBJ1-4, with D perhaps TRBD1 (5 bases). There are 14 residues in the CDR3. The V and J ends lost 3 bases and 7 bases respectively, with 12 bases between them. Germline V gene lookup returns CDR1 KGHSH and CDR2 LQKENI. The CDR3 loop is CASSPMGGLEKLFF. In nucleotides, the CDR3 is TGTGCCAGCTCACCGATGGGGGGACTTGAAAAACTGTTTTTT.

The rearrangement uses TRBV23-1 and TRBJ1-6; 8 nucleotides match TRBD1. TRBV23-1 qualifies as an ORF whose function is uncertain. The J segment lost 8 bases and the V segment lost 7 bases, leaving 10 bases of the junction unmatched. This CDR3 comprises 15 residues. The CDR3 DNA sequence: TGCGCCAGCAAGAGAGGGACAGGTCTGGATTCACCCCTCCACTTT. Translation gives CASKRGTGLDSPLHF.

The table lists this clone with a count of one. The chain couples TRBV7-2 to TRBJ2-3; TRBD1 agrees at 7 bases. The CDR3 runs 15 residues. Unmatched junction bases numbered 8, after V lost 3 bases and J lost 5 bases. Looked up from germline, CDR1 is SGHTA and CDR2 is FQGNSA. DNA of the CDR3: TGTGCCAGCAGCTTCCGACAGGGTGAGAAAGATACGCAGTATTTT. Translating it yields CASSFRQGEKDTQYF.

CDR3: CASSLARGETQYF. Here the CDR3 DNA reads TGTGCCAGCAGCTTAGCCAGGGGGGAGACCCAGTACTTC. The chain couples TRBV7-2 to TRBJ2-5, with 7 nucleotides matching TRBD1. This CDR3 is 13 amino acids long. The V and J ends lost 0 bases and 5 bases, in that order; junction bases with no gene match: 0. Germline V gene data show CDR1 as SGHTA and CDR2 as FQGNSA.

V and J are TRBV6-5 and TRBJ1-3; unclear D gene. CDR1 and CDR2 from the germline V gene are MNHEY and SVGAGI. This CDR3 is built from 15 residues. V was clipped by 0 bases and J by 0 bases, with 6 bases between them. This chain's CDR3 is CASSYSKLSGNTIYF. In DNA form, the CDR3 reads TGTGCCAGCAGTTACTCGAAGCTCTCTGGAAACACCATATATTTT.

V gene TRBV7-2 combines with J gene TRBJ1-2, with a possible D match to TRBD1 (6 bases). Per the germline V gene, CDR1 is SGHTA and CDR2 is FQGNSA. The CDR3 sequence is 18 residues long. Deletions cut 2 bases from V and 2 bases from J, with 21 bases between. CDR3 region: CASSLWSSRDNKNYGYTF. CDR3 sequence (DNA): TGTGCCAGCAGCTTATGGAGTTCTCGGGACAACAAAAACTATGGCTACACCTTC.

The gene calls are TRBV29-1 and TRBJ1-1; possible D gene TRBD1, 5 bases. The CDR3 runs to 14 residues. V shed 4 bases and J shed 4 bases, with 16 bases lying between them. Per germline, CDR1 SQVTM and CDR2 ANQGSEA. CDR3 loop: CSVASGIISTEAFF. CDR3 coding DNA: TGCAGCGTTGCGTCAGGGATAATAAGCACTGAAGCTTTCTTT.

This rearrangement joins TRBV4-2 to TRBJ2-1, with TRBD2 as a possible D gene (5 bases). Deletions cut 1 base from V and 1 base from J, with 14 bases between. From germline, CDR1 is LGHNA and CDR2 YNFKEQ. CDR3 length: 17 amino acids. The DNA of the CDR3 is TGTGCCAGCAGCCAAGCGTCCGGGGTTGCGTCCTACAATGAGCAGTTCTTC. This translates into CASSQASGVASYNEQFF.

The count of this clone is one. This CDR3 is also generated by other DNA sequences in the sample. The chain's CDR3 is CASSQGTVNQPQHF. CDR3 nucleotide sequence: TGTGCCAGCAGCCAGGGGACAGTCAATCAGCCCCAGCATTTT. The V gene is TRBV3-1 (or the pseudogene TRBV3-2), the J gene TRBJ1-5; the match to TRBD1 covers 7 bases. Germline V CDR1 and CDR2: LGHDT, YNNKEL (reference sequence). The CDR3 length is 14 residues. Trimming took 3 bases from V and 3 from J; bases not matched to a gene: 2.

J is TRBJ2-7 and V is TRBV28; tentative D call: TRBD2 (5 bases). Germline loops: CDR1 MDHEN, CDR2 SYDVKM. This CDR3 has 12 residues. Trimming removed 5 bases at V and 3 bases at J, with 8 bases between. CDR3 in amino acids: CASSRGFYEQYV. Written as DNA, the CDR3 is TGTGCCAGCAGTCGCGGGTTCTACGAGCAGTACGTC.

J is TRBJ1-5 and V is TRBV7-9; the match to TRBD1 covers 9 bases. With V trimmed by 4 bases and J by 1 base, 11 bases remained unmatched. The CDR3 spans 18 residues. CDR1 and CDR2 from the germline V gene are SEHNR and FQNEAQ (reference sequence). The CDR3 nucleotides read TGTGCCAGCAGCTCAACGAGGGACAGGGAAATCAGCAATCAGCCCCAGCATTTT. Its translation is CASSSTRDREISNQPQHF.

V usage is TRBV15 and J usage is TRBJ2-1; 12 positions match TRBD2. Unmatched junction bases numbered 2, after V lost 0 bases and J lost 5 bases. The CDR3 sequence is 16 residues long. Germline-derived CDR1 and CDR2 are LNHNV and YYDKDF (reference sequence). The CDR3 spells CATSRERTSGNNEQFF. CDR3 nucleotide sequence: TGTGCCACCAGCAGAGAACGGACTAGCGGGAACAATGAGCAGTTCTTC. Combining the CDR3 with reference TRBV15 and TRBJ2-1 gives the whole variable domain DAMVIQNPRYQVTQFGKPVTLSCSQTLNHNVMYWYQQKSSQAPKLLFHYYDKDFNNEADTPDNFQSRRPNTSFCFLDIRSPGLGDTAMYLCATSRERTSGNNEQFFGPGTRLTVL.

This chain links TRBV18 with TRBJ1-3; 8 positions agree with TRBD1. The CDR3 runs 17 residues. The germline gives CDR1 KGHSH, CDR2 LQKENI. Trimming at V came to 3 bases and at J to 1 base, leaving 8 bases not matched to a gene. CDR3 in amino acids: CASSPLDRARSGNTIYF. The CDR3 DNA reads TGTGCCAGCTCACCTTTGGACAGGGCCCGTTCTGGAAACACCATATATTTT.

J is TRBJ2-2 and V is TRBV29-1; 10 bases agree with TRBD2. J was trimmed by 7 bases and V by 7 bases; bases with no gene match: 12. Germline values: CDR1 SQVTM, CDR2 ANQGSEA. There are 15 residues in the CDR3. CDR3 sequence (DNA): TGCAGCGCCCCCGTGGGCCTAGCGGGGGTCGGGGAGCTGTTTTTT. This codes for CSAPVGLAGVGELFF.

This rearrangement joins TRBV18 to TRBJ1-2, with 12 bases identical to TRBD1. Germline trimming cut 4 bases from V and 6 bases from J; bases unmatched to any gene: 3. The CDR3 length is 14 residues. Germline V CDR1 and CDR2: KGHSH, LQKENI. Here the CDR3 DNA reads TGTGCCAGCTCACAGGGACAGGGGGCCCATGGCTACACCTTC. Encoded protein: CASSQGQGAHGYTF.

J is TRBJ2-2 and V is TRBV28, with D possibly TRBD2 on 6 matching bases. V lost 7 bases to trimming and J lost 4 bases, with 13 bases between them. This CDR3 comprises 14 residues. Germline V CDR1 and CDR2: MDHEN, SYDVKM. The CDR3, as DNA: TGTGCCAGCATATCCGGGGGTACCACCGGGGAGCTGTTTTTT. Residues: CASISGGTTGELFF.

The rearrangement links TRBV4-1 to TRBJ1-5; D might be TRBD1 (6 bases). CDR1 and CDR2 (germline): MGHRA, YSYEKL. Trimming left V 6 bases short and J 6 bases short, with 18 bases between. The CDR3 contains 15 residues. The CDR3 nucleotides are TGCGCCAGCAGTCTCACCTCAGGGGCCGGTCAGCCCCAGCATTTT. It codes for CASSLTSGAGQPQHF.

The rearrangement uses TRBV29-1 and TRBJ1-1; D possibly corresponds to TRBD1 (5 bases). Per germline, CDR1 SQVTM and CDR2 ANQGSEA. The germline V and J ends were trimmed by 4 bases and 4 bases, with 13 bases remaining between them. The CDR3 is made up of 13 amino acids. The CDR3 sequence is CSVVVRVGTEAFF. The CDR3 DNA sequence: TGCAGCGTTGTGGTCAGGGTGGGCACTGAAGCTTTCTTT. The full variable domain, in which reference TRBV29-1 and TRBJ1-1 provide the parts outside the CDR3, is SAVISQKPSRDICQRGTSLTIQCQVDSQVTMMFWYRQQPGQSLTLIATANQGSEATYESGFVIDKFPISRPNLTFSTLTVSNMSPEDSSIYLCSVVVRVGTEAFFGQGTRLTVV.

V usage is TRBV18 and J usage is TRBJ2-3; 13 bases are a match to TRBD2. From germline, CDR1 is KGHSH and CDR2 LQKENI. The ends lost 3 bases at V and 4 bases at J; junction bases unmatched: 4. CDR3 length: 16 residues. The CDR3 DNA follows: TGTGCCAGCTCACCGGTGACTAGCGGGGGGTCAGATACGCAGTATTTT. Translating gives CASSPVTSGGSDTQYF. The full variable domain, rest sourced from reference TRBV18 and TRBJ2-3, is NAGVMQNPRHLVRRRGQEARLRCSPMKGHSHVYWYRQLPEEGLKFMVYLQKENIIDESGMPKERFSAEFPKEGPSILRIQQVVRGDSAAYFCASSPVTSGGSDTQYFGPGTRLTVL.